The subject of this entry is one T cell receptor (beta chain). The antigen remains undetermined. This entry belongs to a study of OX40 agonist ivuxolimab in advanced cancers. On the study more broadly: Administration of intravenous ivuxolimab to patients occurred every 2 weeks at 0.01 to 10 mg/kg. From roughly 20 to 90 years was the age range, with a mean of about 56 years, and about 83% were male.

Study results and caveats: Clonal expansion was among the lowest in partial responders at 0.1-3.0 mg/kg, especially CD8+.

This CDR3 has 14 amino acids. Germline lookup yields CDR1 MNHNS and CDR2 SASEGT. Trimming shortened V by 0 bases and J by 5 bases, and 8 bases separated the two germline ends. Systemic immunosuppression or a history of autoimmune disease excluded patients. The method was immunoSEQ multiplex PCR; TCRdb's version includes in-frame clones alone and lacks a portion of them. This sample has approximately 10,000 clones, with approximately 81% found just once. The sequence was collected from an adult with an advanced solid tumor such as melanoma, head and neck, liver or kidney cancer. The specimen comprised CD4+ or CD8+ T cells sorted from blood, sampled in a trial of the OX40 agonist ivuxolimab. The chain links TRBV6-1 to TRBJ1-5; unclear D gene. The CDR3 sequence is CASSEAPIDQPQHF. CDR3 in DNA: TGTGCCAGCAGTGAAGCACCGATCGATCAGCCCCAGCATTTT.